This T cell receptor beta chain is from a study of blood T cell repertoires in COVID-19. Overall study context: Some COVID-19 samples were acute and others convalescent; all came from the United States, Italy and Spain.

This table comes from immunoSEQ multiplex PCR, and its TCRdb copy is limited to in-frame clones, with some not included. The profile covers 84,000 or so clones, with about 92% appearing a single time and approximately 6.3% taken by the ten largest. This clone was seen once. This receptor was obtained from a woman aged 55-70 years with active COVID-19. The material sequenced was peripheral blood.

The CDR3 DNA is TGTGCCAGCTCACCATCGTGGACACGGCTTTACAATGAGCAGTTCTTC. Translating it yields CASSPSWTRLYNEQFF. V is TRBV18 and J is TRBJ2-1; D perhaps matches TRBD1 (5 bases). CDR3 size: 16 residues. V shed 2 bases and J shed 4 bases, with 15 bases lying between them. Germline V CDR1 and CDR2: KGHSH, LQKENI.